These 32 T cell receptor beta chains were all obtained from the same sample, sequenced in a study of CD8+ T cells in alopecia areata. Extracted from the samples, RNA was reverse transcribed into cDNA to serve as the sequencing template. Some clones are missing from TCRdb's copy, which holds only in-frame ones; the method was immunoSEQ multiplex PCR. The sample has 180,000 or so clones, 40% to 55% seen once. Regarding treatment: oral pan-JAK inhibitor, 5-10 mg twice daily. The specimen comprised CD8+ T cells sorted from blood, sampled between weeks 51 and 52, from a patient treated with tofacitinib. These receptors were collected from a human donor with alopecia areata.

V is TRBV30 and J is TRBJ1-5; D perhaps matches TRBD1 (5 bases). The CDR3 spans 14 residues. The germline gives CDR1 GTSNPN, CDR2 SVGIG (reference sequence). V lost 0 bases, J lost 2 bases, and 8 bases lay in between. The CDR3 spells CAWSVGTGNQPQHF. As DNA, the CDR3 is TGTGCCTGGAGTGTCGGGACGGGCAATCAGCCCCAGCATTTT.

The chain joins TRBV29-1 to TRBJ1-2, with 9 bases aligning to TRBD1. Germline CDR1 is SQVTM and CDR2 is ANQGSEA. The length of the CDR3 is 14 residues. The V segment lost 6 bases and the J segment 7 bases; nucleotides outside the gene matches: 12. CDR3 DNA sequence: TGCAGCGTGAACCGGGACAGGGCAACCACTGGCTACACCTTC. It translates to CSVNRDRATTGYTF.

Worth noting for this clone: Different DNA sequences within this sample yield the same CDR3. The chain is built from TRBV11-2 and TRBJ1-5; 7 bases agree with TRBD1. CDR3 length equals 15 residues. Per germline, CDR1 SGHAT and CDR2 FQNNGV. Germline trimming cut 5 bases from V and 0 bases from J; bases unmatched to any gene: 4. The CDR3 DNA follows: TGTGCCAGCAGCCTTACAGGGGATAGCAATCAGCCCCAGCATTTT. Translating gives CASSLTGDSNQPQHF.

This clone was seen only a few times. In DNA, the CDR3 is TGTGCCAGCAGCACGGGGCCTTCCTACGAGCAGTACTTC. Translation gives CASSTGPSYEQYF. The V call is TRBV6-5, the J call TRBJ2-7; the D gene could be TRBD1 or TRBD2 (5 bases each). Per germline, CDR1 MNHEY and CDR2 SVGAGI. There are 13 residues in the CDR3. Between the trimmed V and J ends, which lost 6 bases and 1 base, there was a span of 10 bases.

J is TRBJ2-3 and V is TRBV4-1, with 8 bases that match TRBD2. The CDR3 loop spans 16 amino acids. Germline CDR1 MGHRA, CDR2 YSYEKL. V lost 0 bases and J lost 4; bases outside the gene matches: 6. The CDR3 coding sequence is TGCGCCAGCAGCCAAGATATTAGCGGGGTGCCAGATACGCAGTATTTT. Its translation: CASSQDISGVPDTQYF.

This clone was observed a few times. This chain links TRBV19 with TRBJ1-6; the match to TRBD1 covers 9 bases. This CDR3 is 13 amino acids long. V lost 7 bases, J lost 8 bases, and 3 bases stayed unmatched. Germline values: CDR1 LNHDA, CDR2 SQIVND (reference sequence). Here the CDR3 reads CASKTGGYSPLHF. CDR3 nucleotides: TGTGCCAGTAAGACAGGGGGTTATTCACCCCTCCACTTT.

The chain combines TRBV5-1 with TRBJ2-7, with D possibly TRBD1 on 6 matching bases. There are 16 residues in the CDR3. The V gene lost 0 bases and the J gene lost 0 bases, with 13 bases spanning the gap. Germline loops: CDR1 SGHRS, CDR2 YFSETQ. The CDR3 DNA sequence: TGCGCCAGCAGCTTGGCCCTGACAGGTTTCTCCTACGAGCAGTACTTC. It yields the protein CASSLALTGFSYEQYF.

This sequence joins TRBV29-1 and TRBJ1-1; D possibly corresponds to TRBD1 (5 bases). The germline V gene has CDR1 SQVTM and CDR2 ANQGSEA. The CDR3 runs 14 residues. V dropped 1 base and J dropped 4 bases, with 13 bases sitting between them. CDR3 DNA: TGCAGCGTTGAAGGGGGGGGGACTGCCACTGAAGCTTTCTTT. It yields the protein CSVEGGGTATEAFF. The full variable domain, its missing parts supplied by reference TRBV29-1 and TRBJ1-1, is SAVISQKPSRDICQRGTSLTIQCQVDSQVTMMFWYRQQPGQSLTLIATANQGSEATYESGFVIDKFPISRPNLTFSTLTVSNMSPEDSSIYLCSVEGGGTATEAFFGQGTRLTVV.

The chain uses TRBV19 and TRBJ1-5, with 9 bases identical to TRBD1. Unmatched junction bases numbered 0, after V lost 5 bases and J lost 1 base. The CDR3 totals 14 residues. Germline loops: CDR1 LNHDA, CDR2 SQIVND (reference sequence). The CDR3 sequence: CASSGTGSNQPQHF. In DNA form, the CDR3 reads TGTGCCAGTAGTGGGACAGGGAGCAATCAGCCCCAGCATTTT. The complete variable domain, with remaining parts taken from reference TRBV19 and TRBJ1-5, reads DGGITQSPKYLFRKEGQNVTLSCEQNLNHDAMYWYRQDPGQGLRLIYYSQIVNDFQKGDIAEGYSVSREKKESFPLTVTSAQKNPTAFYLCASSGTGSNQPQHFGDGTRLSIL.

This chain joins TRBV7-9 and TRBJ2-1; 8 nucleotides agree with TRBD2. Germline loops: CDR1 SEHNR, CDR2 FQNEAQ (reference sequence). The V segment lost 4 bases and the J segment 4 bases; nucleotides outside the gene matches: 6. The CDR3 runs to 15 residues. The CDR3 DNA reads as TGTGCCAGCAGCTCGTCCGGGACTAGATACAATGAGCAGTTCTTC. Its translation: CASSSSGTRYNEQFF.

The genes are TRBV30 and TRBJ1-5; D possibly corresponds to TRBD1 (5 bases). The germline gives CDR1 GTSNPN, CDR2 SVGIG (reference sequence). Deletions cut 1 base from V and 11 bases from J, with 15 bases between. The CDR3 is made up of 13 amino acids. In nucleotides, the CDR3 is TGTGCCTGGAGTGAACAGGCTGGAGGGGCCCAGCATTTT. This encodes CAWSEQAGGAQHF. Combining the CDR3 with reference TRBV30 and TRBJ1-5 gives the whole variable domain SQTIHQWPATLVQPVGSPLSLECTVEGTSNPNLYWYRQAAGRGLQLLFYSVGIGQISSEVPQNLSASRPQDRQFILSSKKLLLSDSGFYLCAWSEQAGGAQHFGDGTRLSIL.

J is TRBJ2-1 and V is TRBV7-2; D unresolved. The CDR3 spans 14 residues. CDR1 is SGHTA, CDR2 FQGNSA, per germline. With 6 bases removed from V and 6 bases from J, the gap between germline ends came to 15 bases. In nucleotides, the CDR3 is TGTGCCAGCAGTGTCATGGTACCCGGCAATGAGCAGTTCTTC. As protein: CASSVMVPGNEQFF.

V is TRBV15 and J is TRBJ1-5; D gene unclear. CDR1 is LNHNV and CDR2 is YYDKDF in the germline V gene (reference sequence). This CDR3 comprises 14 residues. Trimming took off 5 bases at V and 0 bases at J, with 8 bases between the two ends. The CDR3 DNA follows: TGTGCCACCAGCCCCCGGGGTAGCAATCAGCCCCAGCATTTT. Translating gives CATSPRGSNQPQHF. Variable domain in full (rest from reference TRBV15 and TRBJ1-5): DAMVIQNPRYQVTQFGKPVTLSCSQTLNHNVMYWYQQKSSQAPKLLFHYYDKDFNNEADTPDNFQSRRPNTSFCFLDIRSPGLGDTAMYLCATSPRGSNQPQHFGDGTRLSIL.

This clone was seen only a few times. This sequence joins TRBV29-1 and TRBJ2-7; D unclear. V lost 1 base and J 4 bases, leaving 2 bases between the germline ends. Germline assignment: CDR1 SQVTM and CDR2 ANQGSEA. The CDR3 has 10 amino acids. The CDR3 coding sequence is TGCAGCGTTGAAGTTTACGAGCAGTACTTC. It translates to CSVEVYEQYF.

The rearrangement links TRBV9 to TRBJ2-5; D possibly corresponds to TRBD2 (6 bases). The CDR3 runs 14 residues. Trimming took off 6 bases at V and 1 base at J, with 13 bases between the two ends. Germline assignment: CDR1 SGDLS and CDR2 YYNGEE. The CDR3: CASTGTGGQETQYF. CDR3 sequence (DNA): TGTGCCAGCACCGGGACTGGGGGCCAAGAGACCCAGTACTTC.

The J gene is TRBJ2-5, the V gene TRBV2; D gene unclear. Germline assignment: CDR1 SNHLY and CDR2 FYNNEI. With 4 bases removed from V and 2 bases from J, the gap between germline ends came to 17 bases. The CDR3 has 16 residues. The CDR3 sequence: CASSVGLSSRQETQYF. The CDR3 bases are TGTGCCAGCAGTGTCGGTCTGAGTAGCCGACAAGAGACCCAGTACTTC.

The V and J genes are TRBV7-2 and TRBJ2-2; 7 nucleotides line up with TRBD2. After removal of 4 bases from V and 4 bases from J, the junction contained 6 bases not matched to a gene. Looked up from germline, CDR1 is SGHTA and CDR2 is FQGNSA. The CDR3 contains 15 residues. DNA of the CDR3: TGTGCCAGCAGCTCCGGGACTACTGTCACCGGGGAGCTGTTTTTT. Its translation is CASSSGTTVTGELFF.

This sequence joins TRBV5-6 and TRBJ2-3; a possible D gene is TRBD1 (5 bases). The V end lost 0 bases, the J end lost 3 bases, and 14 bases lay between the germline ends. The CDR3 has 16 residues. The V gene's germline CDR1 is SGHDT and CDR2 YYEEEE. This CDR3 reads CASSLAGRDGTDTQYF. The CDR3 DNA is TGTGCCAGCAGCTTGGCTGGCAGGGATGGTACAGATACGCAGTATTTT.

The V and J genes are TRBV2 and TRBJ1-5; a possible D gene is TRBD1 (6 bases). This CDR3 contains 16 residues. The germline gives CDR1 SNHLY, CDR2 FYNNEI. Trimming left V 6 bases short and J 0 bases short, with 15 bases between. CDR3 bases: TGTGCCAGCAGCGTAGGGACAACCTATAGCAATCAGCCCCAGCATTTT. Translating gives CASSVGTTYSNQPQHF.

This sequence joins TRBV30 and TRBJ1-5; D uncertain. The CDR3 totals 14 residues. Deletions cut 0 bases from V and 7 bases from J, with 13 bases between. Germline CDR1 and CDR2: GTSNPN and SVGIG (reference sequence). The CDR3 nucleotides read TGTGCCTGGAGTGTTCTCCGAGGGAACCAGCCCCAGCATTTT. Encoded protein: CAWSVLRGNQPQHF.

This clone occurred a few times. This sequence joins TRBV4-3 and TRBJ2-1; D is unresolved. With 6 bases removed from V and 6 bases from J, the gap between germline ends came to 12 bases. The CDR3 is 13 residues long. The germline CDR1 and CDR2 sequences are LGHNA and YSLEER. The CDR3 loop is CASSFYRGNEQFF. CDR3 bases: TGCGCCAGCAGTTTCTATCGAGGCAATGAGCAGTTCTTC.

This clone was seen more than once but under ten times. This chain joins TRBV5-1 and TRBJ1-5; tentatively, D is TRBD1 (5 bases). Germline lookup yields CDR1 SGHRS and CDR2 YFSETQ. The CDR3 loop spans 13 amino acids. Trimming stripped 3 bases from V and 1 base from J, with 5 bases between. The CDR3 nucleotides read TGCGCCAGCAGCTGGGACAGCAATCAGCCCCAGCATTTT. Protein: CASSWDSNQPQHF.

The V call is TRBV29-1, the J call TRBJ2-6; D might be TRBD2 (5 bases). Germline-derived CDR1 and CDR2 are SQVTM and ANQGSEA. The CDR3 runs to 13 residues. Trimming took 3 bases from V and 4 from J, leaving 7 bases between them. The CDR3: CSVDGVGANVLTF. As DNA, the CDR3 is TGCAGCGTTGACGGGGTAGGGGCCAACGTCCTGACTTTC.

CDR3 nucleotide sequence: TGTGCCAGCAGCGTACCCGTGGGGGGGGGCCTCTATGGCTACACCTTC. Translating gives CASSVPVGGGLYGYTF. This chain joins TRBV9 and TRBJ1-2, with a tentative D call TRBD1 (6 bases). V lost 1 base and J 4 bases, leaving 17 bases between the germline ends. The CDR3 extends over 16 amino acids. CDR1 is SGDLS, CDR2 YYNGEE, per germline.

The chain is built from TRBV29-1 and TRBJ2-5, with 11 nucleotides matching TRBD2. V shed 6 bases and J 1 base; nucleotides not matched to a gene: 7. This CDR3 is built from 15 residues. The germline V gene encodes CDR1 SQVTM and CDR2 ANQGSEA. The DNA of the CDR3 is TGCAGCGTGGATCCCGGGACTAGCGGCCAAGAGACCCAGTACTTC. This encodes CSVDPGTSGQETQYF. The full variable domain, completed using reference TRBV29-1 and TRBJ2-5, is SAVISQKPSRDICQRGTSLTIQCQVDSQVTMMFWYRQQPGQSLTLIATANQGSEATYESGFVIDKFPISRPNLTFSTLTVSNMSPEDSSIYLCSVDPGTSGQETQYFGPGTRLLVL.

The chain employs TRBV19 and TRBJ2-3; no reliable D call. V lost 5 bases to trimming and J lost 2 bases, with 11 bases between them. The length of the CDR3 is 14 residues. Germline V gene lookup returns CDR1 LNHDA and CDR2 SQIVND (reference sequence). This CDR3 reads CASSDPQDTDTQYF. Here the CDR3 DNA reads TGTGCCAGTAGTGATCCACAAGACACAGATACGCAGTATTTT.

The chain links TRBV7-8 to TRBJ2-5; TRBD2 matches at 10 bases. V dropped 5 bases and J dropped 4; count of bases not matched to a gene: 4. The CDR3 covers 14 residues. In germline, CDR1 is SGHVS, CDR2 FQNEAQ. CDR3 sequence: CASSQGLARETQYF. The CDR3 nucleotides read TGTGCCAGCAGCCAGGGACTAGCGCGAGAGACCCAGTACTTC.

This clone was detected a few times. The rearrangement uses TRBV7-9 and TRBJ2-7, with a tentative D call TRBD2 (5 bases). Germline CDR1 is SEHNR and CDR2 is FQNEAQ (reference sequence). Trimming removed 4 bases from V and 3 bases from J, with 16 bases in between. This CDR3 is built from 15 residues. The CDR3 is CASSSSLRTVYEQYF. DNA for the CDR3: TGTGCCAGCAGCTCTTCTCTTCGGACTGTCTACGAGCAGTACTTC.

The V gene is TRBV5-1, the J gene TRBJ2-1; TRBD1 is a possible D gene (6 bases). The ends were cut back, 4 bases at V and 0 bases at J, with 14 bases in the middle. The germline gives CDR1 SGHRS, CDR2 YFSETQ. The length of the CDR3 is 16 residues. DNA of the CDR3: TGCGCCAGCAGCCCGAACAGGGCGAGCTCCTACAATGAGCAGTTCTTC. Protein product: CASSPNRASSYNEQFF.

The chain employs TRBV2 and TRBJ2-3, with 9 bases identical to TRBD2. The CDR3 sequence is 14 residues long. The trim removed 6 bases at V and 2 bases at J, leaving 3 bases unmatched. The germline CDR1 and CDR2 sequences are SNHLY and FYNNEI. Here the CDR3 DNA reads TGTGCCAGCAGCACTAGCGGGTACACAGATACGCAGTATTTT. Protein product: CASSTSGYTDTQYF.

This chain links TRBV5-1 with TRBJ2-7; D gene uncertain. CDR3 size: 13 residues. Trimming cost V 0 bases and J 5 bases, with 9 bases left between them. The germline V gene encodes CDR1 SGHRS and CDR2 YFSETQ. Here the CDR3 DNA reads TGCGCCAGCAGCTTGGGACCCACGGACGAGCAGTACTTC. Its protein product is CASSLGPTDEQYF.

This clone has only one observation. The chain couples TRBV29-1 to TRBJ1-2, with no clear D. Trimming removed 5 bases at V and 7 bases at J, with 14 bases between. This CDR3 comprises 12 residues. CDR1 is SQVTM and CDR2 is ANQGSEA in the germline V gene. The CDR3 sequence is CSVLEGEGGYTF. The CDR3 nucleotides read TGCAGCGTTTTAGAGGGAGAGGGTGGCTACACCTTC.